This TCR beta chain comes out of a study of T cell responses to AZD1222 COVID-19 vaccine. Study overall: Pooling was applied to second doses at about 4 or about 12 weeks.

Findings of the study overall: Within unmutated variant regions lay the reported targets of nearly half of spike-specific TCRs. Spike-specific TCR breadth rose after two AZD1222 doses, and depth rose as well. At baseline, just six or seven AZD1222 recipients tested seropositive.

The germline V gene has CDR1 SGDLS and CDR2 YYNGEE. The CDR3 length is 14 residues. Trimming cost V 3 bases and J 5 bases; bases outside gene matches: 5. Note on this clone: Its antigen is unidentified.

The table came from immunoSEQ multiplex PCR; TCRdb's copy has only in-frame clones and leaves some out. There are more than 150,000 clones in the sample; almost 95% occur only once, and 8.5% to 12% lies in the top ten. The V call is TRBV9, the J call TRBJ2-4, with 7 nucleotides matching TRBD1. The TCR was taken from an adult in good health. The input for sequencing was peripheral blood, taken on day 0 of AZD1222 vaccination. The DNA of the CDR3 is TGTGCCAGCAGCGCCCGTACAGGGGAAAACATTCAGTACTTC. This sequence encodes CASSARTGENIQYF.